Sequencing of this TCR beta chain was carried out in a study of monozygotic twins with inflammatory bowel disease. The CDR3 consists of 16 residues. CDR1 and CDR2 from the germline V gene are MNHEY and SVGEGT. TCRdb re-called the 5' RACE reads and shows each CDR3 protein once, DNA omitted. This repertoire includes approximately 400,000 distinct CDR3 sequences. The TCR sequence derives from a human donor with ulcerative colitis or Crohn's disease, or a healthy co-twin of an affected twin (not recorded which). Sequenced input: blood. V gene TRBV6-2 or TRBV6-3 combines with J gene TRBJ2-3; TCRdb names TRBD2, which stays unverified in the absence of DNA. This chain's CDR3 is CASSYSLAGGPDTQYF.